This T cell receptor beta chain emerged from a study of blood T cell repertoires in COVID-19. On the study more broadly: Samples taken during acute and convalescent COVID-19 were collected in the United States, Italy and Spain. PBMCs, B-cell-depleted T cells, or T cells provided the cDNA or gDNA that made up the material.

Clones were read by immunoSEQ multiplex PCR, and TCRdb kept only the in-frame ones, dropping some. The table lists fewer than 200,000 clones, about 85% of them singletons, with 3.3% in the top ten. With V trimmed by 2 bases and J by 7 bases, 2 bases remained unmatched. Germline assignment: CDR1 MNHEY and CDR2 SVGAGI. The CDR3 spans 14 residues. This clone was counted only a few times. Other DNA sequences in the sample encode the same CDR3. The sample was peripheral blood. The sequence derives from a human donor with acute or convalescent COVID-19. The donor label of this sample is uncertain. V and J are TRBV6-5 and TRBJ1-5; TRBD1 agrees at 10 bases. CDR3 residues: CASSYTGQGQPQHF. Here the CDR3 DNA reads TGTGCCAGCAGTTACACGGGACAGGGGCAGCCCCAGCATTTT.